The 29 T cell receptor beta chains listed next were all sequenced from one sample in a study of lung T cells in sarcoidosis with Löfgren's syndrome. TCRdb re-called the reads with MiXCR, one entry per CDR3 protein. Found here are about 9,400 distinct CDR3 sequences, 20% of them singletons; the top ten hold approximately 7%. Sequenced: CD4+ T cells from bronchoalveolar lavage. Every receptor here comes from a human donor with sarcoidosis (Löfgren's syndrome or another form), or a control subject (not recorded which).

This clonotype was found a few times. A much larger clone lies one base from this, so it may be a read error. This chain links TRBV20-1 with TRBJ2-3; TRBD2 matches at 11 bases. This CDR3 is 17 amino acids long. Germline V lookup: CDR1 DFQATT, CDR2 SNEGSKA (reference sequence). CDR3 residues: CSARGDGLAGHTDTQCF. CDR3 DNA: TGCAGTGCTAGAGGGGACGGACTAGCGGGCCACACAGATACGCAGTGTTTT.

This clonotype was recorded once. A read error may produce the germline difference seen at one junction end. The chain uses TRBV12-3 or TRBV12-4 and TRBJ2-2; D is ambiguous. This CDR3 contains 15 residues. The CDR3 here is CASSLTESNTRELFF. Here the CDR3 DNA reads TGTGCCAGCAGCTTGACGGAATCGAACACCAGGGAGCTGTTTTTT.

The table lists this clonotype with many counts. The chain joins TRBV24-1 to TRBJ2-3; 9 bases agree with TRBD2. CDR3 length equals 15 residues. CDR1 is KGHDR and CDR2 is SFDVKD in the germline V gene. With 7 bases clipped from V and 4 bases from J, the junction kept 8 bases outside the gene matches. In nucleotides, the CDR3 is TGTGCCACCAGCCGAGCGGGGGGTTTAGCAGATACGCAGTATTTT. Translation gives CATSRAGGLADTQYF.

This clonotype was found many times. This chain connects TRBV11-2 to TRBJ2-5, with D possibly called TRBD1 or TRBD2 (6 bases each). V lost 4 bases, J lost 4 bases, and 13 bases lay in between. There are 14 residues in the CDR3. Germline CDR1 and CDR2: SGHAT and FQNNGV. Here the CDR3 DNA reads TGTGCCAGCAGCTCAAGGGGGGATCCAGAGACCCAGTACTTC. Protein product: CASSSRGDPETQYF.

This clonotype was counted ten times or more. The chain uses TRBV7-9 and TRBJ2-7, with 9 bases lining up with TRBD1. Trimming cost V 1 base and J 5 bases; bases outside gene matches: 9. The CDR3 sequence is 16 residues long. Germline CDR1 SEHNR, CDR2 FQNEAQ (reference sequence). The DNA for the CDR3 is TGTGCCAGCAGCTTAGGGGTTGGGACAGGGAGCGACGAGCAGTACTTC. This sequence encodes CASSLGVGTGSDEQYF.

Only a few counts were recorded for this clonotype. The chain has TRBV5-1 and TRBJ2-4; 7 positions match TRBD2. Looked up from germline, CDR1 is SGHRS and CDR2 is YFSETQ. The CDR3 totals 16 residues. V gave up 4 bases and J gave up 7 bases; unmatched junction bases: 14. This chain's CDR3 is CASSLGLGGRTNIQYF. CDR3 DNA: TGCGCCAGCAGCCTGGGATTGGGAGGGAGAACGAACATTCAGTACTTC.

This clonotype was detected many times. This chain links TRBV12-3 or TRBV12-4 with TRBJ2-3; a possible D gene is TRBD1 (5 bases). Trimming stripped 3 bases from V and 4 bases from J, with 11 bases between. The CDR3 length is 14 residues. CDR3 DNA sequence: TGTGCCAGCAGTTTCCAGGGTGGCGCAGATACGCAGTATTTT. Residues: CASSFQGGADTQYF.

As for this clonotype: This may be a read error: a much more frequent sequence differs by one nucleotide. The J gene is TRBJ2-7, the V gene TRBV19, with unresolved D. The germline gives CDR1 LNHDA, CDR2 SQIVND (reference sequence). V shed 3 bases and J shed 3 bases, with 9 bases lying between them. The CDR3 runs 13 residues. The CDR3 sequence is CASSMEDGYEQYF. The CDR3 nucleotides read TGTGCCAGTAGTATGGAAGACGGCTACGAGCAGTACTTC.

Concerning this clonotype itself: A much larger clonotype is one base distant, so this may be a read error. The chain links TRBV29-1 to TRBJ1-4; TRBD1 matches at 7 bases. The trim removed 4 bases at V and 7 bases at J, leaving 6 bases unmatched. CDR3 length equals 13 residues. The germline CDR1 and CDR2 sequences are SQVTM and ANQGSEA. DNA of the CDR3: TGCAGCGTTGGAGGGAACAGGGGTGAAAAACTGTTTTTT. Translated, it gives CSVGGNRGEKLFF.

This clonotype is medium-sized (0.01 to 0.1%) within its sample. The chain links TRBV4-1 to TRBJ2-1; TRBD2 matches at 9 bases. The CDR3 length is 18 residues. Germline values: CDR1 MGHRA, CDR2 YSYEKL. The V gene end was trimmed by 0 bases and the J gene end by 7 bases; junction bases not matched to a gene: 13. CDR3 in DNA: TGCGCCAGCAGCCAAGATCAGGCGGGAGGGCGTAGTTGGAATGAGCAGTTCTTC. Amino acids: CASSQDQAGGRSWNEQFF.

This clonotype was seen only a few times. With a much larger clone just one base away, this may be a read error. The chain uses TRBV6-1 and TRBJ2-1, with no clear D. CDR1 MNHNS and CDR2 SASEGT come from the germline V gene. CDR3 length equals 11 residues. The chain's CDR3 is CAGSSSNEQFF. DNA for the CDR3: TGTGCCGGCAGCTCCAGCAATGAGCAGTTCTTC.

Concerning this clonotype: The conserved closing phenylalanine or tryptophan is absent in this CDR3, likely reflecting a read error. The J gene is TRBJ2-7, the V gene TRBV28, with a possible D match to TRBD2 (6 bases). V was clipped by 6 bases and J by 3 bases, with 15 bases between them. The CDR3 length is 14 residues. Germline V gene sequence: CDR1 MDHEN, CDR2 SYDVKM. The chain's CDR3 is CASSYQGRYYEQYL. Here the CDR3 DNA reads TGTGCCAGCAGCTATCAAGGGAGGTACTACGAGCAGTACCTC.

This clonotype was counted ten times or more. The rearrangement joins TRBV7-6 to TRBJ2-5; perhaps TRBD2 as D (7 bases). Germline values: CDR1 SGHVS, CDR2 FNYEAQ. V lost 0 bases, J lost 5 bases, and 10 bases lay in between. The CDR3 covers 14 residues. The CDR3 spells CASSLAGGPETQYF. CDR3 bases: TGTGCCAGCAGCTTAGCGGGGGGGCCGGAGACCCAGTACTTC.

In this sample, this clonotype turned up many times. A much larger clone differs by one base, so this may be a read error. This chain joins TRBV6-1 and TRBJ2-2; TRBD1 agrees at 8 bases. Germline-derived CDR1 and CDR2 are MNHNS and SASEGT. J gave up 1 base and V 8 bases, and 6 bases lay outside the gene matches. The CDR3 runs 15 residues. The CDR3 region is CASAATGGNTGELFF. CDR3 bases: TGTGCCAGCGCCGCCACAGGGGGGAACACCGGGGAGCTGTTTTTT.

This clonotype was seen at least ten times. V and J are TRBV7-9 and TRBJ1-6; D is undetermined. Germline V gene data show CDR1 as SEHNR and CDR2 as FQNEAQ (reference sequence). Trimming shortened V by 1 base and J by 7 bases, and 2 bases separated the two germline ends. The CDR3 is made up of 12 amino acids. The CDR3 protein is CASSLENSPLHF. The CDR3 DNA sequence: TGTGCCAGCAGCTTAGAAAATTCACCCCTCCACTTT.

This clonotype was detected many times. V and J are TRBV7-2 and TRBJ1-5, with D maybe TRBD1 (6 bases). Deletions cut 4 bases from V and 7 bases from J, with 11 bases between. Germline lookup yields CDR1 SGHTA and CDR2 FQGNSA. This CDR3 region has 13 residues. In DNA form, the CDR3 reads TGTGCCAGCAGCTCCAAACAGGGCCAGCCCCAGCATTTT. Translated, it gives CASSSKQGQPQHF.

This clonotype was observed a few times. V usage is TRBV10-1 and J usage is TRBJ1-1, with 10 nucleotides matching TRBD1. Germline V gene sequence: CDR1 WNHNN, CDR2 SYGVQD (reference sequence). The CDR3 sequence is 15 residues long. J was trimmed by 7 bases and V by 5 bases; bases with no gene match: 10. The CDR3, as DNA: TGCGCCAGCAGTTCGGGACAGGGGACGCCCCGTGAAGCTTTCTTT. Translation: CASSSGQGTPREAFF.

The CDR3 DNA follows: TGTGCCAGCAGTCTAGCGGGGGAAGGAGTTTATACGCAGCATTTT. Translating gives CASSLAGEGVYTQHF. The chain uses TRBV9 and TRBJ2-3; TRBD1 is a possible D gene (5 bases). The J call may not be correct, given that the DNA end is closer to TRBJ1-5. This CDR3 has 15 amino acids. Germline V gene lookup returns CDR1 SGDLS and CDR2 YYNGEE.

Points on this clonotype: Possible read error: a much larger clone is one base away. The chain uses TRBV30 and TRBJ2-2; D not resolved. CDR1 and CDR2 from the germline V gene are GTSNPN and SVGIG (reference sequence). The CDR3 covers 11 residues. V was clipped by 4 bases and J by 6 bases, with 6 bases between them. The CDR3, as DNA: TGTGCCTGGACTCCGCCCGGGGAGCTGTTTTTT. Its protein product is CAWTPPGELFF.

This clonotype was seen at least ten times. The V gene is TRBV7-6, the J gene TRBJ1-3; 7 nucleotides agree with TRBD1. Germline V gives CDR1 SGHVS, CDR2 FNYEAQ. This CDR3 is 15 amino acids long. J was trimmed by 0 bases and V by 5 bases; bases with no gene match: 4. The CDR3 bases are TGTGCCAGCAGCACGGACAGGACCTCTGGAAACACCATATATTTT. Translated: CASSTDRTSGNTIYF. The entire variable domain, with the rest obtained from reference TRBV7-6 and TRBJ1-3, is as follows: GAGVSQSPRYKVTKRGQDVALRCDPISGHVSLYWYRQALGQGPEFLTYFNYEAQQDKSGLPNDRFSAERPEGSISTLTIQRTEQRDSAMYRCASSTDRTSGNTIYFGEGSWLTVV.

This clonotype was seen a handful of times. The chain couples TRBV5-4 to TRBJ2-1; the D call may be TRBD1 or TRBD2 (5 bases each). Germline values: CDR1 SGHNT, CDR2 YYREEE (reference sequence). CDR3 length: 15 amino acids. The V end lost 0 bases, the J end lost 0 bases, and 7 bases lay between the germline ends. The CDR3 is CASSLAGPSYNEQFF. The CDR3 region has the DNA TGTGCCAGCAGCTTGGCGGGACCCTCCTACAATGAGCAGTTCTTC.

At least ten counts were recorded for this clonotype. The chain recombines TRBV12-3 or TRBV12-4 with TRBJ1-6; possible D gene TRBD1, 5 bases. The CDR3 runs 15 residues. The V end was cut by 4 bases, the J end by 10 bases, with 17 bases between. The CDR3 nucleotides read TGTGCCAGCAGTTCCCCCGCGGGGCTAGAGTCACCCCTCCACTTT. It translates to CASSSPAGLESPLHF.

In this sample, this clonotype turned up many times. The chain links TRBV7-9 to TRBJ2-1, with TRBD2 matching 10 bases. CDR3 size: 16 residues. Germline V lookup: CDR1 SEHNR, CDR2 FQNEAQ (reference sequence). V shed 5 bases, J shed 4 bases, and the junction held 8 bases outside the gene matches. DNA for the CDR3: TGTGCCAGCAGCCCCAGCCTAGCGGGGGTATACAATGAGCAGTTCTTC. It specifies CASSPSLAGVYNEQFF.

The chain carries TRBV5-1 and TRBJ2-3; 10 bases fit TRBD2. V shed 4 bases, J shed 0 bases, and the junction held 2 bases outside the gene matches. Germline CDR1 and CDR2: SGHRS and YFSETQ. This CDR3 has 15 amino acids. The CDR3, as DNA: TGCGCCAGCAGCAAACTAGCGGGGAGCACAGATACGCAGTATTTT. Translating it yields CASSKLAGSTDTQYF.

This clonotype qualifies as medium-sized. The chain is built from TRBV4-1 and TRBJ2-1; D not certain. Trimming cost V 0 bases and J 4 bases, with 10 bases left between them. Germline V gives CDR1 MGHRA, CDR2 YSYEKL. This CDR3 region has 15 residues. The CDR3 DNA sequence: TGCGCCAGCAGCCAAGAAGAACGGAATTACAATGAGCAGTTCTTC. This encodes CASSQEERNYNEQFF.

This clonotype has at least ten counts. The CDR3 DNA reads as TGTGCCAGCAGTTTAGACAGCTATGGCTACACCTTC. This gives the protein CASSLDSYGYTF. The chain combines TRBV12-3 or TRBV12-4 with TRBJ1-2; D gene uncertain. The CDR3 contains 12 residues. V dropped 1 base and J dropped 4 bases, with 4 bases sitting between them.

On this clonotype itself: A much larger clone lies one base from this, so it may be a read error. The chain is built from TRBV5-1 and TRBJ2-5; 7 bases agree with TRBD2. The germline CDR1 and CDR2 sequences are SGHRS and YFSETQ. V was pared by 3 bases and J by 1 base, with 6 bases of the junction left unmatched. The CDR3 has 15 amino acids. CDR3 in amino acids: CASSSSSGLQETQYF. The CDR3, as DNA: TGCGCCAGCAGCTCCTCTAGCGGTCTCCAAGAGACCCAGTACTTC.

Concerning this clonotype: It may be a read error: a sequence one base away is much more abundant. V is TRBV20-1 and J is TRBJ2-7; 9 bases agree with TRBD1. V lost 1 base to trimming and J lost 6 bases; unmatched junction nucleotides: 25. Germline V gives CDR1 DFQATT, CDR2 SNEGSKA (reference sequence). This CDR3 is 20 amino acids long. The CDR3 bases are TGCAGTGCTAGAGGAGACCCCGGGACAGGGATAGACTGGGCAGCTTGCGAGCAGTACTTC. Its protein product is CSARGDPGTGIDWAACEQYF.

This clonotype was seen a handful of times. It may be a read error: a sequence one base away is much more abundant. The chain is built from TRBV3-1 and TRBJ2-2, with D perhaps TRBD1 or TRBD2 (6 bases each). The CDR3 consists of 13 residues. Germline-derived CDR1 and CDR2 are LGHDT and YNNKEL (reference sequence). In DNA form, the CDR3 reads TGTGCCAGCAGAAAGACAGGAACCGGGGGGCTGTTTTTT. Translated: CASRKTGTGGLFF.